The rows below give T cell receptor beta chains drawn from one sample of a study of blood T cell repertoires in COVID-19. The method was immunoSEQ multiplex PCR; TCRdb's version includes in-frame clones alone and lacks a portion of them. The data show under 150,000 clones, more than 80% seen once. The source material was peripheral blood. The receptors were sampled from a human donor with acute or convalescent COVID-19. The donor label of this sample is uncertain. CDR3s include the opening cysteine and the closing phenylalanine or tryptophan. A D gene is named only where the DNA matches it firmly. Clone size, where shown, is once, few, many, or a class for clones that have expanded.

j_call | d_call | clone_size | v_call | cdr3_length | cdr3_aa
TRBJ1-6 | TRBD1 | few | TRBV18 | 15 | CASSQRRQGNSPLHF
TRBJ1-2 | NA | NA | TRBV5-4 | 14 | CASSPSWSNYGYTF
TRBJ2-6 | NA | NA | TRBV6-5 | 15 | CASSQGGAGANVLTF
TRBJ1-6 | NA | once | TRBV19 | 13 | CASSMGENSPLHF
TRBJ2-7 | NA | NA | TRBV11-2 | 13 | CASSLDHWYEQYF
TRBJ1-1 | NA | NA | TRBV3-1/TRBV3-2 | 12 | CASSPPGTEAFF
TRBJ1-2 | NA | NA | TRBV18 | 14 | CASSRDISNYGYTF
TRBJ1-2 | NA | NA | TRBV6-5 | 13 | CASSPSVWRGYTF
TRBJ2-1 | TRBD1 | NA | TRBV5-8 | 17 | CASSLFRTGTSPNEQFF
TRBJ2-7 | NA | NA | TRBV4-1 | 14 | CASSQQGGKDEQYF
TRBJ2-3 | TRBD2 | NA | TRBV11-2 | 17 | CASSPRGGGAGEDTQYF
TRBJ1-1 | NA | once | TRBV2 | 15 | CASREAREANTEAFF
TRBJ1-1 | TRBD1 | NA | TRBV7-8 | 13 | CASSQGQGRMAFF
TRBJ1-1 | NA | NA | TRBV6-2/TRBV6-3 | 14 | CASSYKIVNTEAFF
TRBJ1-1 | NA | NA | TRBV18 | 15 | CASSPQAGENTEAFF
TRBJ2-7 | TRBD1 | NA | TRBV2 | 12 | CANRQGPYEQYF
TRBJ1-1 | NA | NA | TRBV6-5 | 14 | CASSYQQLNTEAFF
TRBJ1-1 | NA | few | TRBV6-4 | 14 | CASSDSSRGTEAFF
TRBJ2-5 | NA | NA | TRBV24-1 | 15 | CATSLSGTSRETQYF
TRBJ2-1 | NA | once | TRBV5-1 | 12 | CASSISQLEQFF
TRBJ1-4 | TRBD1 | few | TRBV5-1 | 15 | CASSLGTGGGEKLFF
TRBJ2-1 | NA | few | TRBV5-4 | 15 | CASSLSQGPHNEQFF
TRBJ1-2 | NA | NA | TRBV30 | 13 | CAWSVTAGYGYTF
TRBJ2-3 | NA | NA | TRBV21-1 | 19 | CASSRGRLAGATSTDTQYF
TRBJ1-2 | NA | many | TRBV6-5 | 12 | CASSTGIDGYTF
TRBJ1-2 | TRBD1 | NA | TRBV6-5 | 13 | CASTSQGAKGYTF
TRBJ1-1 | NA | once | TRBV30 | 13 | CACTYGGLISAFF
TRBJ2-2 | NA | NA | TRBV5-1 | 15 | CASSVDSHGTGELFF
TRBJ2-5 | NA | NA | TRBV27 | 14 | CASSFTPGRETQYF
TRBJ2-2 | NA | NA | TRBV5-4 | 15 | CASSPRTENTGELFF
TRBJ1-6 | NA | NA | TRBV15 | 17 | CATSRGSGASYNSPLHF
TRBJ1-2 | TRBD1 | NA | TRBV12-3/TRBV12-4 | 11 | CASTTGGGYTF
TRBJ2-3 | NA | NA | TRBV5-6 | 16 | CASSLAQGQGWDTQYF
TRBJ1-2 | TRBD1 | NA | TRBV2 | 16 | CASSILDRPQGKGYTF
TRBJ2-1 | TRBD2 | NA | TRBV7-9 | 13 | CASSGTSYNEQFF
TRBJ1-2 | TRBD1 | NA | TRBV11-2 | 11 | CASQQGDGYTF
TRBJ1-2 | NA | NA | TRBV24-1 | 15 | CATSESSRSIGGYTF
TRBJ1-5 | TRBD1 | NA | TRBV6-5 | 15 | CASSYSNRGGQPQHF
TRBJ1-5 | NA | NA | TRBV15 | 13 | CATSRQANQPQHF
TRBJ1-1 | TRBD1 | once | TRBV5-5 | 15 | CASSIKGQGNTEAFF